What follows are 30 T cell receptor beta chains derived from one specimen sequenced in a study of T cell responses to AZD1222 COVID-19 vaccine (dated by TCRdb to about 2021). The method was the immunoSEQ multiplex PCR assay. This is the immuneACCESS table as TCRdb keeps it, with only in-frame sequences that have V and J called. A part of the clones is gone; compared with another copy, unresolved V genes explain less than half, and the rest is unexplained. Recorded for this sample are about 150,000 clones; 90% to 95% of them occurred a single time. Jointly, the top ten make up about 1.5% of the sample. The time point label corresponds to: baseline before first vaccination. The sequencing used peripheral blood, collected on day 0 of AZD1222 vaccination. These receptors all stem from an adult in good health.

A single count supports this clone. The genes are TRBV7-3 and TRBJ2-1; D could derive from TRBD1 or TRBD2 (5 bases each). Trimming took 4 bases from V and 9 from J, leaving 13 bases between them. The germline V gene has CDR1 SGHTA and CDR2 FQGTGA. This CDR3 comprises 13 residues. CDR3 nucleotides: TGTGCCAGCAGCTCGGAGCAGGGAGTTGAGCAGTTCTTC. Translated: CASSSEQGVEQFF.

The chain uses TRBV6-5 and TRBJ2-7, with D maybe TRBD1 (6 bases). CDR1 MNHEY and CDR2 SVGAGI come from the germline V gene. The V gene lost 7 bases and the J gene lost 7 bases, with 17 bases spanning the gap. The CDR3 sequence is 13 residues long. The CDR3 DNA follows: TGTGCCAGCACATTTGTTAGGGACACAGAGCAGTACTTC. Its translation: CASTFVRDTEQYF.

The J gene is TRBJ1-4, the V gene TRBV5-4; TRBD1 is a possible D gene (6 bases). V lost 4 bases, J lost 8 bases, and 15 bases lay in between. The CDR3 is made up of 14 amino acids. Germline V gene sequence: CDR1 SGHNT, CDR2 YYREEE (reference sequence). The DNA of the CDR3 is TGTGCCAGCAGCCCGGACAGAGCGAACGAAAAACTGTTTTTT. Amino acid sequence: CASSPDRANEKLFF.

This sequence joins TRBV14 and TRBJ2-1; perhaps TRBD2 as D (6 bases). The V end was cut by 0 bases, the J end by 11 bases, with 8 bases between. Looked up from germline, CDR1 is SGHDN and CDR2 is FVKESK. This CDR3 has 12 amino acids. The CDR3 bases are TGTGCCAGCAGCCAAGATTGGACTAAGCAGTTCTTC. It codes for CASSQDWTKQFF.

The CDR3 nucleotides are TGTGCCACCCTCAAAGGACAGGGCGGCCACGAGCAGTACTTC. Translating it yields CATLKGQGGHEQYF. This chain joins TRBV4-2 and TRBJ2-7; 8 bases map to TRBD1. The CDR3 loop spans 14 amino acids. The V and J ends lost 10 bases and 5 bases, in that order; junction bases with no gene match: 13. Looked up from germline, CDR1 is LGHNA and CDR2 is YNFKEQ.

The count of this clone is one. The chain combines TRBV15 with TRBJ2-3; D is undetermined. The CDR3 spans 12 residues. V shed 4 bases and J shed 4 bases, with 6 bases lying between them. The germline V gene encodes CDR1 LNHNV and CDR2 YYDKDF (reference sequence). The CDR3 coding sequence is TGTGCCACCAGCAACTGGGCAGATACGCAGTATTTT. Its protein is CATSNWADTQYF.

CDR3 protein: CASSPPRTSGNSYNEQFF. The CDR3 region has the DNA TGTGCCAGCAGCCCGCCTCGGACTAGCGGAAACTCCTACAATGAGCAGTTCTTC. The V call is TRBV7-9, the J call TRBJ2-1; 10 bases map to TRBD2. The trim removed 5 bases at V and 0 bases at J, leaving 10 bases unmatched. In germline, CDR1 is SEHNR, CDR2 FQNEAQ (reference sequence). The CDR3 runs to 18 residues.

The chain has TRBV15 and TRBJ1-3; TRBD1 matches 8 bases. This CDR3 has 16 amino acids. Germline-derived CDR1 and CDR2 are LNHNV and YYDKDF (reference sequence). J was trimmed by 8 bases and V by 4 bases; bases with no gene match: 13. In nucleotides, the CDR3 is TGTGCCACCAGCAACCGGACAGGGTTTTTTTTAGACACCATATATTTT. Translated, it gives CATSNRTGFFLDTIYF.

Here the CDR3 reads CASSIPAQTDEKLFF. The CDR3, as DNA: TGTGCCAGTAGTATCCCCGCACAGACAGATGAAAAACTGTTTTTT. The V call is TRBV19, the J call TRBJ1-4; possible D gene TRBD1, 5 bases. With 3 bases removed from V and 6 bases from J, the gap between germline ends came to 14 bases. The germline gives CDR1 LNHDA, CDR2 SQIVND (reference sequence). This CDR3 region has 15 residues.

This chain joins TRBV18 and TRBJ1-1; possibly TRBD1 for D (5 bases). Trimming cost V 6 bases and J 2 bases, with 10 bases left between them. Germline lookup yields CDR1 KGHSH and CDR2 LQKENI. CDR3 size: 13 residues. The CDR3 region is CASSAQGNTEAFF. CDR3 coding DNA: TGTGCCAGCTCGGCCCAGGGAAACACTGAAGCTTTCTTT.

The CDR3 region has the DNA TGTGCCAGCAGCTTCACTGTGGCAGGGGGAGGCAATGAGCAGTTCTTC. It encodes CASSFTVAGGGNEQFF. The V and J genes are TRBV5-4 and TRBJ2-1, with a tentative D call TRBD1 (7 bases). Germline CDR1 SGHNT, CDR2 YYREEE (reference sequence). V lost 2 bases and J 6 bases, leaving 18 bases between the germline ends. CDR3 length equals 16 residues.

The chain recombines TRBV29-1 with TRBJ1-2, with TRBD1 matching over 9 bases. Trimming took 0 bases from V and 8 from J; bases not matched to a gene: 7. The CDR3 has 14 residues. Germline values: CDR1 SQVTM, CDR2 ANQGSEA. In nucleotides, the CDR3 is TGCAGCGTTGAAGATGGACAGGGGTGGGGAGGCTACACCTTC. Protein: CSVEDGQGWGGYTF. The complete variable domain, with remaining parts taken from reference TRBV29-1 and TRBJ1-2, reads SAVISQKPSRDICQRGTSLTIQCQVDSQVTMMFWYRQQPGQSLTLIATANQGSEATYESGFVIDKFPISRPNLTFSTLTVSNMSPEDSSIYLCSVEDGQGWGGYTFGSGTRLTVV.

V is TRBV7-8 and J is TRBJ1-3; D gene unclear. The germline V gene has CDR1 SGHVS and CDR2 FQNEAQ. V was shortened by 1 base and J by 0 bases, with 7 bases between the two germline ends. The CDR3 sequence is 15 residues long. The CDR3 DNA follows: TGTGCCAGCAGCTTAGACGGACCCTCTGGAAACACCATATATTTT. Protein product: CASSLDGPSGNTIYF.

The rearrangement joins TRBV7-2 to TRBJ2-7; no clear D gene. Trimming shortened V by 5 bases and J by 4 bases, and 6 bases separated the two germline ends. There are 11 residues in the CDR3. Germline CDR1 and CDR2: SGHTA and FQGNSA. The CDR3 is CASSDRYEQYF. For the CDR3, the DNA is TGTGCCAGCAGCGACCGGTACGAGCAGTACTTC.

The genes are TRBV11-3 and TRBJ2-1, with 13 bases lining up with TRBD2. CDR3 length: 19 residues. Germline CDR1 SGHNT, CDR2 YENEEA. The V gene end was trimmed by 1 base and the J gene end by 6 bases; junction bases not matched to a gene: 12. CDR3 sequence reads: CASSLGGLAGVWGSNEQFF. The CDR3 DNA sequence: TGTGCCAGCAGCTTAGGAGGACTAGCGGGAGTGTGGGGCTCCAATGAGCAGTTCTTC. Based on the CDR3 plus reference TRBV11-3 and TRBJ2-1, the full variable domain is EAGVVQSPRYKIIEKKQPVAFWCNPISGHNTLYWYLQNLGQGPELLIRYENEEAVDDSQLPKDRFSAERLKGVDSTLKIQPAELGDSAVYLCASSLGGLAGVWGSNEQFFGPGTRLTVL.

The V gene is TRBV29-1, the J gene TRBJ2-3; the match to TRBD1 covers 8 bases. The length of the CDR3 is 14 residues. CDR1 and CDR2 (germline): SQVTM, ANQGSEA. Trimming cost V 7 bases and J 5 bases; bases outside gene matches: 11. CDR3 residues: CSASPGGAIDTQYF. The CDR3 nucleotides read TGCAGCGCGAGCCCAGGGGGCGCGATAGATACGCAGTATTTT.

This clone was seen just once. The genes are TRBV27 and TRBJ2-5; 8 bases line up with TRBD1. This CDR3 comprises 16 residues. Germline V CDR1 and CDR2: MNHEY, SMNVEV (reference sequence). After removal of 5 bases from V and 4 bases from J, the junction contained 12 bases not matched to a gene. The CDR3 spells CASSTYRGKVPETQYF. In DNA form, the CDR3 reads TGTGCCAGCAGTACGTACAGGGGGAAGGTCCCAGAGACCCAGTACTTC.

The rearrangement uses TRBV9 and TRBJ1-1; D gene unclear. Germline V gene sequence: CDR1 SGDLS, CDR2 YYNGEE. There are 13 residues in the CDR3. Trimming shortened V by 0 bases and J by 4 bases, and 7 bases separated the two germline ends. CDR3 protein: CASSVVESTEAFF. The CDR3 DNA is TGTGCCAGCAGCGTAGTCGAGAGCACTGAAGCTTTCTTT.

The rearrangement uses TRBV4-1 and TRBJ1-4; 9 bases agree with TRBD1. Per the germline V gene, CDR1 is MGHRA and CDR2 is YSYEKL. The CDR3 is 18 residues long. Germline trimming cut 5 bases from V and 5 bases from J; bases unmatched to any gene: 15. DNA for the CDR3: TGCGCCAGCAGCTATAGTCGGGCGACAGGGGGGCCCAATGAAAAACTGTTTTTT. It is translated as CASSYSRATGGPNEKLFF.

The CDR3 loop reads CASGDYGPLFF. The CDR3 DNA reads as TGTGCCAGTGGGGATTACGGTCCACTGTTTTTT. This sequence joins TRBV19 and TRBJ1-4; D not resolved. Germline CDR1 and CDR2: LNHDA and SQIVND (reference sequence). This CDR3 spans 11 amino acids. Deletions cut 8 bases from V and 13 bases from J, with 14 bases between.

This chain joins TRBV10-3 and TRBJ1-1; TRBD1 matches at 7 bases. Germline CDR1 reads ENHRY; CDR2 reads SYGVKD. V lost 4 bases to trimming and J lost 6 bases; unmatched junction nucleotides: 14. This CDR3 comprises 16 residues. This CDR3 is CAISGRPQPQGAEAFF. The CDR3 region has the DNA TGTGCCATCAGTGGTCGCCCTCAACCTCAGGGGGCTGAAGCTTTCTTT.

This sequence joins TRBV27 and TRBJ2-3; D unresolved. Germline V gene data show CDR1 as MNHEY and CDR2 as SMNVEV (reference sequence). V lost 3 bases, J lost 0 bases, and 22 bases lay in between. This CDR3 is built from 19 residues. CDR3 residues: CASSLRPYPDGSSTDTQYF. CDR3 bases: TGTGCCAGCAGTTTGCGGCCTTATCCCGACGGTTCTAGCACAGATACGCAGTATTTT.

This clone was found once. This chain connects TRBV11-2 to TRBJ2-3; 13 nucleotides match TRBD2. Germline V lookup: CDR1 SGHAT, CDR2 FQNNGV. The trim removed 1 base at V and 9 bases at J, leaving 7 bases unmatched. The CDR3 is 16 residues long. The DNA for the CDR3 is TGTGCCAGCAGCTTAGGACTAGCGGGGGGAGGGTGGACGCAGTATTTT. Translation: CASSLGLAGGGWTQYF.

The chain employs TRBV5-1 and TRBJ1-1; D is undetermined. The germline CDR1 and CDR2 sequences are SGHRS and YFSETQ. This CDR3 is built from 15 residues. V lost 4 bases and J lost 0, with 13 bases in between. The CDR3, as DNA: TGCGCCAGCAGCGGGCGGAGAATCATGAACACTGAAGCTTTCTTT. Amino acids: CASSGRRIMNTEAFF.

This chain uses TRBV12-3 or TRBV12-4 with TRBJ2-1; perhaps D is TRBD1 or TRBD2 (5 bases each). The V and J ends lost 6 bases and 9 bases respectively, with 9 bases between them. The length of the CDR3 is 11 residues. CDR3 DNA sequence: TGTGCCAGCAGGAGGGGTGCTGAGCAGTTCTTC. It yields the protein CASRRGAEQFF.

The chain links TRBV21-1 to TRBJ1-4. TRBV21-1 is shown as a pseudogene. The CDR3 is made up of 16 amino acids. The CDR3 DNA is TGTGCCAGCAGCCCCAGGGGGGGACACACTAATGAAAAACTGTTTTTT. Its translation is CASSPRGGHTNEKLFF.

The V and J genes are TRBV2 and TRBJ2-7; 11 nucleotides align to TRBD1. CDR3 length equals 14 residues. J gave up 5 bases and V 3 bases, and 3 bases lay outside the gene matches. The germline V gene encodes CDR1 SNHLY and CDR2 FYNNEI. The CDR3 DNA follows: TGTGCCAGCAGTGAGCGGGACAGGGGGAACGAGCAGTACTTC. Its translation: CASSERDRGNEQYF.

The rearrangement uses TRBV6-2 or TRBV6-3 and TRBJ2-1; perhaps TRBD1 as D (6 bases). The germline V gene has CDR1 MNHEY and CDR2 SVGEGT. The ends were cut back, 4 bases at V and 5 bases at J, with 15 bases in the middle. The CDR3 runs 15 residues. CDR3: CASSSLQGWDNEQFF. DNA for the CDR3: TGTGCCAGCAGTTCTCTGCAGGGGTGGGACAATGAGCAGTTCTTC.

This clone was picked up a small number of times. V usage is TRBV2 and J usage is TRBJ2-3; either TRBD1 or TRBD2 may supply D (5 bases each). This CDR3 has 14 amino acids. Trimming stripped 9 bases from V and 0 bases from J, with 13 bases between. Germline values: CDR1 SNHLY, CDR2 FYNNEI. The CDR3 DNA reads as TGTGCCAGGGGAAGGGACCCTAGCACAGATACGCAGTATTTT. It specifies CARGRDPSTDTQYF.

The chain couples TRBV7-2 to TRBJ2-7; 9 bases agree with TRBD2. Germline trimming cut 5 bases from V and 4 bases from J; bases unmatched to any gene: 9. Germline CDR1 and CDR2: SGHTA and FQGNSA. The CDR3 sequence is 15 residues long. The CDR3 loop reads CASSPRRTSAYEQYF. CDR3 nucleotides: TGTGCCAGCAGCCCAAGGAGGACTAGCGCGTACGAGCAGTACTTC.